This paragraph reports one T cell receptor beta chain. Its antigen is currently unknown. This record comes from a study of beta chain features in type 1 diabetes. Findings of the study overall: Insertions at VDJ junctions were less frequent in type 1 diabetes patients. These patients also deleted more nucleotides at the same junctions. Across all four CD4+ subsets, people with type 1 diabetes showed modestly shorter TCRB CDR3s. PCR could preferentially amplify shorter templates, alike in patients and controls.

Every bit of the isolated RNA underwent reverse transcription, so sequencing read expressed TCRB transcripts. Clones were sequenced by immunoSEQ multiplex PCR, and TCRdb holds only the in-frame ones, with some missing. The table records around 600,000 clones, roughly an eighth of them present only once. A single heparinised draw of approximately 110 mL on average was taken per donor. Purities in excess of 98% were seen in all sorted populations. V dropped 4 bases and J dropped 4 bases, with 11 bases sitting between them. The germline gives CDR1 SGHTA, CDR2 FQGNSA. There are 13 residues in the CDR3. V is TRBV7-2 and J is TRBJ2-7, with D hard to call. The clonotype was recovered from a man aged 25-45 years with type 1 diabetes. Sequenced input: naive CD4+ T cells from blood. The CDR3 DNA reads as TGTGCCAGCAGCTCCCGGGTCGGGTACGAGCAGTACTTC. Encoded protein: CASSSRVGYEQYF.